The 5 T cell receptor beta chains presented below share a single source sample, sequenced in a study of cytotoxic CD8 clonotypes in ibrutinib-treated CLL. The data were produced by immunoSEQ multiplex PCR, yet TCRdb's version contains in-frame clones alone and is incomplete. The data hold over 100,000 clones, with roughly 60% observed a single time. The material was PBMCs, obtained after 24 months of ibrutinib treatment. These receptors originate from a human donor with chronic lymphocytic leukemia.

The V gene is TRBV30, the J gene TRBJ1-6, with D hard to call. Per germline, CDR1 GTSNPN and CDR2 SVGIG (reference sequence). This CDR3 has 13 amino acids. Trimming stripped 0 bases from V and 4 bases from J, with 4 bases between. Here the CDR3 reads CAWSVSYNSPLHF. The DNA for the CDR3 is TGTGCCTGGAGTGTTAGTTATAATTCACCCCTCCACTTT.

This chain's CDR3 is CASSLEGRDNSPLHF. CDR3 nucleotides: TGCGCCAGCAGCTTGGAAGGTCGGGATAATTCACCCCTCCACTTT. The rearrangement joins TRBV5-1 to TRBJ1-6, with D uncertain. This CDR3 has 15 residues. V lost 0 bases to trimming and J lost 5 bases, with 9 bases between them. The V gene's germline CDR1 is SGHRS and CDR2 YFSETQ.

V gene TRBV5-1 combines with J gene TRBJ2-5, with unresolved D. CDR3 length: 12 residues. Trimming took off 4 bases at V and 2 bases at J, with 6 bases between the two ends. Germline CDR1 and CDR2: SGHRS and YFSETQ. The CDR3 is CASSLGQETQYF. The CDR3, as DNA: TGCGCCAGCAGCCTGGGACAAGAGACCCAGTACTTC.

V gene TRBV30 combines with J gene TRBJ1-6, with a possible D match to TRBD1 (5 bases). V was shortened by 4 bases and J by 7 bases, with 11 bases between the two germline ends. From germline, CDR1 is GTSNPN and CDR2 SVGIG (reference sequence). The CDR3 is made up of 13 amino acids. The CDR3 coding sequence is TGTGCCTGGACGGGACGTTCCAATTCACCCCTCCACTTT. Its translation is CAWTGRSNSPLHF.

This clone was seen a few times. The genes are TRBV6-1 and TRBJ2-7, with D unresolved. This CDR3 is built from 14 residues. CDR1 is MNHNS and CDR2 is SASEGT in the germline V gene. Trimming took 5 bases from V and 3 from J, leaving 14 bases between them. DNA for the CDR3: TGTGCCAGCAGTAGTCAGGTCGTCGGCTACGAGCAGTACTTC. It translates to CASSSQVVGYEQYF.